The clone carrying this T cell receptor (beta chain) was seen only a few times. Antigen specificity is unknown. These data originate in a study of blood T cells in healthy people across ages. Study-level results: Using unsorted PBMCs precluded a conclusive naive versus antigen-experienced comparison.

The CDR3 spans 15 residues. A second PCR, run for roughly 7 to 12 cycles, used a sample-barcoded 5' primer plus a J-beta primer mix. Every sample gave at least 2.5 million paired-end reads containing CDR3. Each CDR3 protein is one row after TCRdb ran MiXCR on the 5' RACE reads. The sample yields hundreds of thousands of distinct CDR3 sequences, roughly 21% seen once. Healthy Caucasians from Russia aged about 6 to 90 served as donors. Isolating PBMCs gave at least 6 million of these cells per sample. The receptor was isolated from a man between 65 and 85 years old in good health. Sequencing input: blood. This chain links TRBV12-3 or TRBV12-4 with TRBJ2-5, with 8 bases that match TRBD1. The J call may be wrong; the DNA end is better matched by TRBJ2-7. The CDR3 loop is CASSLDGRGLGEQYF. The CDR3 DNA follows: TGTGCCAGCAGTTTAGACGGCAGGGGGCTTGGCGAGCAGTACTTC.